Listed below are T cell receptor beta chains from one sample, sequenced in a study of shared clonotypes between healthy human individuals. Here immunoSEQ multiplex PCR was the method, and the copy in TCRdb shows in-frame clones only, minus some. This table holds some 1,100,000 clones, 75% to 80% found once. Material for sequencing was memory CD4+ T cells from PBMCs. The receptors here all came from a man aged 18 to 29 in good health. Some clones in this sample may be carry-over from other donors' samples. The CDR3 runs from the conserved cysteine through the conserved F or W. The D gene is left open where the match is weak. The listing skips clone size in some rows; elsewhere it reads once, few, many or a size class.

clone_size j_call v_call d_call cdr3_nt cdr3_aa
few TRBJ1-2 TRBV2 - TGTGCCAGCAGTGAGAGGGGAATGGATGGCTACACCTTC CASSERGMDGYTF
- TRBJ1-2 TRBV5-1 TRBD1 TGCGCCAACGACAGGGGGCGGGGTGGCTACACCTTC CANDRGRGGYTF
- TRBJ2-5 TRBV2 TRBD1 TGTGCCAGCAGAACAGGGGGCGAAGAGACCCAGTACTTC CASRTGGEETQYF
once TRBJ1-3 TRBV7-6 - TGTGCCAGCAGCCGGGGGGTGTCTGGAAACACCATATATTTT CASSRGVSGNTIYF
- TRBJ1-2 TRBV6-1 TRBD1 TGTGCCAGCAGTGACCGACAGGGTTATGGCTACACCTTC CASSDRQGYGYTF
few TRBJ2-5 TRBV5-6 TRBD1 TGTGCCAGCAGCTTGGACAGGGGGCGAGGAGAGACCCAGTACTTC CASSLDRGRGETQYF
- TRBJ2-3 TRBV27 - TGTGCCAGCAGAACAATGGGTAATACGCAGTATTTT CASRTMGNTQYF
- TRBJ1-5 TRBV6-5 - TGTGCCAGCAGGAAGGGGGATCAGCCCCAGCATTTT CASRKGDQPQHF
- TRBJ2-4 TRBV30 - TGTGCCTGGACTCGCGGAGCCAAAACCATTCAGTACTTC CAWTRGAKTIQYF
- TRBJ2-1 TRBV29-1 TRBD2 TGCAGTACCGGGACTAGGGGGTTCGGTGAGCAGTTCTTC CSTGTRGFGEQFF
once TRBJ1-4 TRBV28 - TGTGCCAGCAGTTTATCAGGCGCAACTAATGAAAAACTGTTTTTT CASSLSGATNEKLFF
- TRBJ1-2 TRBV18 - TGTGCCAGCTCACCACGATCGAACGGGGAGGGTAGAAACTATGGCTACACCTTC CASSPRSNGEGRNYGYTF
- TRBJ2-1 TRBV28 TRBD2 TGTGCCAGCAGTAGACTAGCGGGCGGCTACAATGAGCAGTTCTTC CASSRLAGGYNEQFF
- TRBJ1-4 TRBV5-4 TRBD1 TGTGCCAGCAGCTTGGCCGTCAGGGGGAAACGTGAAAAACTGTTTTTT CASSLAVRGKREKLFF
- TRBJ1-2 TRBV28 - TGTGCCAGCAGCCCACGCGGGGGAGGCTACACCTTC CASSPRGGGYTF
- TRBJ2-1 TRBV2 - TGTGCCAGCAGTGATCGATCGCCCCGGGACGCGGATGAGCAGTTCTTC CASSDRSPRDADEQFF
- TRBJ2-1 TRBV11-3 TRBD2 TGTGCCAGCAGCTTAGGAACTAGCGTCAACAATGAGCAGTTCTTC CASSLGTSVNNEQFF
- TRBJ1-5 TRBV6-5 - TGTGCCAGCAGTTATGGGGGGAATCAGCCCCAGCATTTT CASSYGGNQPQHF
- TRBJ2-6 TRBV6-6 - TGTGCCAGCAGCCAGACTAGTTCTGGGGCCAACGTCCTGACTTTC CASSQTSSGANVLTF
many TRBJ1-5 TRBV30 - TGTGCCTGGAGTGTACCAGGGTCGGGCAATCAGCCCCAGCATTTT CAWSVPGSGNQPQHF
- TRBJ2-2 TRBV4-2 TRBD2 TGTGCCAGCAGCCAAGGGGGACTAGCGGGCACGAACACCGGGGAGCTGTTTTTT CASSQGGLAGTNTGELFF
- TRBJ1-2 TRBV28 - TGTGCCAGCAGCCTAGGGGGGGCGCCCGGCTACACCTTC CASSLGGAPGYTF
- TRBJ2-1 TRBV5-6 TRBD2 TGTGCCAGCAGCTTACCACTCACCGGGACTAGCGGGAGGAATGAGCAGTTCTTC CASSLPLTGTSGRNEQFF
- TRBJ2-5 TRBV6-1 - TGTGCCAGCAGTGAAGCTGGCCGGACCCAGTACTTC CASSEAGRTQYF
few TRBJ1-5 TRBV20-1 - TGCAGTGCTAAGACAAGTCAGCCCCAGCATTTT CSAKTSQPQHF
- TRBJ1-2 TRBV6-5 - TGTGCCAGCAGTTACTCGCCGGGGAGCTATGGCTACACCTTC CASSYSPGSYGYTF
- TRBJ2-1 TRBV5-1 TRBD2 TGCGCCAGCAGCCACACCCGGACTAGCGGGAGAGTAAGCAATGAGCAGTTCTTC CASSHTRTSGRVSNEQFF
few TRBJ1-1 TRBV29-1 - TGCAGCGTTGACGGCAGCAACACTGAAGCTTTCTTT CSVDGSNTEAFF
once TRBJ2-7 TRBV6-1 - TGTGCCAGCAGTGACATCCCTCGCAAGGGCTACGAGCAGTACTTC CASSDIPRKGYEQYF
- TRBJ2-1 TRBV6-5 - TGTGCCAGCAGTTACTCGATTACCGGGTACAATGAGCAGTTCTTC CASSYSITGYNEQFF
- TRBJ1-5 TRBV18 - TGTGCCAGCTCACCACCTGGGACTGGGAGCAATCAGCCCCAGCATTTT CASSPPGTGSNQPQHF
once TRBJ2-5 TRBV5-1 TRBD2 TGCGCCAGCAGCCGGTTGACTAGCGGGAACCAAGAGACCCAGTACTTC CASSRLTSGNQETQYF
- TRBJ2-7 TRBV7-8 - TGTGCCAGCAGCTTAGCTGGGGCCGGAAACTACGAGCAGTACTTC CASSLAGAGNYEQYF
few TRBJ2-7 TRBV7-2 - TGTGCCAGCAGCCAGGGGGGAAGTAGGTACGAGCAGTACTTC CASSQGGSRYEQYF
- TRBJ2-7 TRBV28 TRBD1 TGTGCCAGCAGTCGTCCGGGACAGGTCTACGAGCAGTACTTC CASSRPGQVYEQYF
- TRBJ1-2 TRBV7-9 - TGTGCCAGCAGCTTTAGAGGGGATTATGGCTACACCTTC CASSFRGDYGYTF
- TRBJ1-6 TRBV7-3 - TGTGCCAGCAGCTTACAGGCATTGTCACCCCTCCACTTT CASSLQALSPLHF
once TRBJ2-3 TRBV28 - TGTGCCAGCAGCCCTCGCTTCAGTGGCACAGATACGCAGTATTTT CASSPRFSGTDTQYF
- TRBJ2-6 TRBV18 TRBD1 TGTGCCAGCTCACCACTGAGACAGGGGGAAGCCAACGTCCTGACTTTC CASSPLRQGEANVLTF
once TRBJ1-5 TRBV18 - TGTGCCAGCTCACCACAGGAGGGAGAGGGGCCCCAGCATTTT CASSPQEGEGPQHF
- TRBJ1-2 TRBV12-5 - TGTGCTAGTGGTTTGAGGCGAGCTCAAAGGAACTATGGCTACACCTTC CASGLRRAQRNYGYTF
- TRBJ2-1 TRBV6-1 TRBD1 TGTGCCAGCAGTGGACAGGGGGGAAATGAGCAGTTCTTC CASSGQGGNEQFF
- TRBJ2-7 TRBV28 TRBD1 TGTGCCAGCAGTCGCCGGGACAGACTCTCCTACGAGCAGTACTTC CASSRRDRLSYEQYF
- TRBJ2-5 TRBV20-1 - TGCAGTGCTAGAGATCAGGTGACCCAGTACTTC CSARDQVTQYF
- TRBJ1-2 TRBV28 - TGTGCCAGCAGCCAAGACGGCAGCTATGGCTACACCTTC CASSQDGSYGYTF
- TRBJ1-1 TRBV28 - TGTGCCAGCAGTTTACTTGCTAAACGGACCTCGAACACTGAAGCTTTCTTT CASSLLAKRTSNTEAFF
- TRBJ1-5 TRBV11-2 - TGTGCCAGCAGCTTTGGACAGAATCAGCCCCAGCATTTT CASSFGQNQPQHF
- TRBJ2-5 TRBV10-3 - TGTGCCATCAGTGACCTGGACGGGCAAGAGACCCAGTACTTC CAISDLDGQETQYF
- TRBJ2-7 TRBV9 - TGTGCCAGCAGCCCCCGGGATTGGGGCGGGGTCTTCTCCTACGAGCAGTACTTC CASSPRDWGGVFSYEQYF
- TRBJ2-7 TRBV5-6 - TGTGCCAGCAGCTTGGTTACAGGATCCTACGAGCAGTACTTC CASSLVTGSYEQYF
many TRBJ1-2 TRBV5-6 TRBD1 TGTGCCAGCAGCTGGCCGACAGGGTATGGCTACACCTTC CASSWPTGYGYTF
- TRBJ1-2 TRBV28 - TGTGCCAGCAGTTTACGGGGGAGGTGGGCTGGCTACACCTTC CASSLRGRWAGYTF
once TRBJ2-3 TRBV6-5 TRBD2 TGTGCCACCTGGGGAGGGACGGGAAATACGCAGTATTTT CATWGGTGNTQYF
- TRBJ2-7 TRBV18 - TGTGCCAGCTCACCACCGCTTGGGCTGTTCGAATCGAGGGACGAGCAGTACTTC CASSPPLGLFESRDEQYF
- TRBJ1-1 TRBV7-2 TRBD1 TGTGCCAGCAGCCGGGTCCCCCAGGGGGCGAACACTGAAGCTTTCTTT CASSRVPQGANTEAFF
once TRBJ2-7 TRBV18 TRBD2 TGTGCCAGCTCCACAGGACTAGCGGGGTACGAGCAGTACTTC CASSTGLAGYEQYF
- TRBJ2-1 TRBV18 TRBD2 TGTGCCAGCTCACCGTTGACTAGCGGGAGCTCCTACAATGAGCAGTTCTTC CASSPLTSGSSYNEQFF
- TRBJ2-7 TRBV13 - TGTGCCAGCAGCCACCCAAGACTAGTTAAGCAGTACTTC CASSHPRLVKQYF
- TRBJ2-5 TRBV6-5 - TGTGCCAGCAGGGTTTCCCAAATGGGGACCCAGTACTTC CASRVSQMGTQYF
few TRBJ2-2 TRBV7-8 TRBD2 TGTGCCAGCAGCTGGGGACTACTGAACACCGGGGAGCTGTTTTTT CASSWGLLNTGELFF